One and the same sample provided the 23 T cell receptor beta chains below, sequenced in a study of blood T cells in healthy people across ages. A second roughly 7 to 11 cycle PCR used barcoded and J-beta primers. TCRdb called the 5' RACE reads again in MiXCR, with one record for every CDR3 protein. The table records 800,000 to 950,000 distinct CDR3 sequences, 25% to 30% of them present only once. The same specimen was also included in a second study, on T cells of mothers and their children.

Sequencing input: blood. These receptor sequences come from a woman aged 40 to 55 in good health.

The chain couples TRBV6-5 to TRBJ2-3, with a tentative D call TRBD2 (6 bases). Germline-derived CDR1 and CDR2 are MNHEY and SVGAGI. Trimming left V 0 bases short and J 4 bases short, with 11 bases between. The CDR3 runs 15 residues. The CDR3 loop is CASSYSGGRSDTQYF. The CDR3 bases are TGTGCCAGCAGTTACTCGGGGGGACGGTCAGATACGCAGTATTTT.

This clonotype occurred many times. The rearrangement uses TRBV20-1 and TRBJ2-3; perhaps D is TRBD1 or TRBD2 (5 bases each). Germline V gene data show CDR1 as DFQATT and CDR2 as SNEGSKA (reference sequence). The V end lost 6 bases, the J end lost 5 bases, and 12 bases lay between the germline ends. This CDR3 region has 12 residues. The chain's CDR3 is CSAAGAGDTQYF. The DNA for the CDR3 is TGCAGTGCAGCTGGGGCGGGAGATACGCAGTATTTT.

This sequence joins TRBV6-2 or TRBV6-3 and TRBJ1-5; D might be TRBD1 (5 bases). Trimming took 2 bases from V and 6 from J, leaving 8 bases between them. CDR1 and CDR2 (germline): MNHEY, SVGEGT. This CDR3 is 13 amino acids long. CDR3 coding DNA: TGTGCCAGCAGTTACGAGGGGTTTCAGCCCCAGCATTTT. Translating gives CASSYEGFQPQHF.

V usage is TRBV6-6 and J usage is TRBJ2-1, with 14 bases identical to TRBD2. The ends lost 7 bases at V and 8 bases at J; junction bases unmatched: 4. This CDR3 has 14 residues. CDR1 MNHNY and CDR2 SVGAGI come from the germline V gene (reference sequence). For the CDR3, the DNA is TGTGCCAGCAAAGGGACTAGCGGGGGTTATGAGCAGTTCTTC. Its translation is CASKGTSGGYEQFF.

The chain links TRBV7-8 to TRBJ1-5, with D possibly TRBD1 on 5 matching bases. CDR3 size: 17 residues. V was cut by 1 base and J by 6 bases, with 19 bases left in between. Germline loops: CDR1 SGHVS, CDR2 FQNEAQ. CDR3 bases: TGTGCCAGCAGCTTAGTGTGGGTCGGGGGGTTCGGTCAGCCCCAGCATTTT. Translating gives CASSLVWVGGFGQPQHF. Full variable domain (remainder filled in from reference TRBV7-8 and TRBJ1-5): GAGVSQSPRYKVAKRGQDVALRCDPISGHVSLFWYQQALGQGPEFLTYFQNEAQLDKSGLPSDRFFAERPEGSVSTLKIQRTQQEDSAVYLCASSLVWVGGFGQPQHFGDGTRLSIL.

This clonotype has more than one count but fewer than ten. The genes are TRBV20-1 and TRBJ1-5; D remains ambiguous. The germline V gene has CDR1 DFQATT and CDR2 SNEGSKA (reference sequence). V gave up 5 bases and J gave up 1 base, with 12 bases separating them. The CDR3 totals 14 residues. CDR3 sequence reads: CSALGRLSNQPQHF. The CDR3 DNA sequence: TGCAGTGCTCTGGGGAGGCTAAGCAATCAGCCCCAGCATTTT.

There are many counts of this clonotype. V and J are TRBV4-3 and TRBJ2-5; D gene unclear. This CDR3 contains 15 residues. CDR1 is LGHNA and CDR2 is YSLEER in the germline V gene. Between the trimmed V and J ends, which lost 0 bases and 2 bases, there was a span of 10 bases. The CDR3 nucleotides read TGCGCCAGCAGCCAAGAAAGGACCTTACAAGAGACCCAGTACTTC. This translates into CASSQERTLQETQYF.

Details on this clonotype: This may be a read error, as it is one base from a much larger clone. The rearrangement links TRBV15 to TRBJ2-4, with 11 bases lining up with TRBD1. The assigned J gene may be wrong: the sequence end matches TRBJ2-7 better. From germline, CDR1 is LNHNV and CDR2 YYDKDF (reference sequence). This CDR3 spans 15 amino acids. CDR3 sequence: CATSRCGQGAYEQYF. The DNA of the CDR3 is TGTGCCACCAGCAGATGCGGACAGGGGGCTTACGAGCAGTACTTC.

This chain joins TRBV15 and TRBJ1-4; possible D gene TRBD1, 6 bases. This CDR3 is built from 16 residues. V lost 1 base and J 7 bases, leaving 16 bases between the germline ends. Germline V gene sequence: CDR1 LNHNV, CDR2 YYDKDF (reference sequence). The chain's CDR3 is CATSRAGVGGLEKLFF. The DNA for the CDR3 is TGTGCCACCAGCAGAGCGGGTGTGGGGGGGCTTGAAAAACTGTTTTTT.

J is TRBJ1-2 and V is TRBV9, with 7 nucleotides matching TRBD1. Germline V gene sequence: CDR1 SGDLS, CDR2 YYNGEE. The CDR3 is made up of 14 amino acids. With 1 base clipped from V and 2 bases from J, the junction kept 2 bases outside the gene matches. The CDR3 spells CASSVQGENYGYTF. The CDR3 DNA sequence: TGTGCCAGCAGCGTACAGGGGGAGAACTATGGCTACACCTTC.

This clonotype was detected many times. One junction end disagrees with the germline gene, perhaps due to a read error. The rearrangement joins TRBV5-1 to TRBJ1-2, with 7 bases that match TRBD1. This CDR3 comprises 13 residues. Germline CDR1 and CDR2: SGHRS and YFSETQ. CDR3 residues: CASSPGTAYGYTF. In DNA form, the CDR3 reads TGTGCCAGCAGCCCCGGGACAGCTTATGGCTACACCTTC.

This clonotype was found many times. The chain uses TRBV13 and TRBJ2-1, with unresolved D. V shed 5 bases and J shed 7 bases, with 12 bases lying between them. This CDR3 spans 13 amino acids. Germline V gives CDR1 PRHDT, CDR2 FYEKMQ (reference sequence). As DNA, the CDR3 is TGTGCCAGCAGCCACAACTTGATTAATGAGCAGTTCTTC. Amino acids: CASSHNLINEQFF.

This CDR3 is CASSLSSLGAGTGELFF. DNA for the CDR3: TGTGCCAGCAGTTTATCCTCCCTGGGGGCGGGGACCGGGGAGCTGTTTTTT. This sequence joins TRBV27 and TRBJ2-2; D is tentatively TRBD1 or TRBD2 (6 bases each). V lost 0 bases and J lost 5, with 16 bases in between. The CDR3 covers 17 residues. Germline assignment: CDR1 MNHEY and CDR2 SMNVEV (reference sequence).

V usage is TRBV29-1 and J usage is TRBJ1-1; perhaps TRBD1 as D (5 bases). The V and J ends lost 6 bases and 1 base respectively, with 12 bases between them. The germline V gene has CDR1 SQVTM and CDR2 ANQGSEA. The CDR3 contains 13 residues. CDR3 nucleotide sequence: TGCAGCGTCGAAACTGGACAGAACACTGAAGCTTTCTTT. Translating it yields CSVETGQNTEAFF.

The table lists this clonotype with a few counts. This chain links TRBV4-2 with TRBJ1-1; 12 bases are shared with TRBD1. The CDR3 consists of 15 residues. V dropped 3 bases and J dropped 4; count of bases not matched to a gene: 3. Germline assignment: CDR1 LGHNA and CDR2 YNFKEQ. CDR3 DNA: TGTGCCAGCAGCCAGGGACAGGGGGCGATCACTGAAGCTTTCTTT. Translating gives CASSQGQGAITEAFF.

V and J are TRBV12-3 or TRBV12-4 and TRBJ1-1, with D possibly TRBD1 on 5 matching bases. The ends were cut back, 7 bases at V and 5 bases at J, with 17 bases in the middle. This CDR3 is 14 amino acids long. The CDR3 DNA reads as TGTGCCAGCACCGCTACCCTGGGGGTGACTGAAGCTTTCTTT. Translated: CASTATLGVTEAFF.

This clonotype has more than one count but fewer than ten. The chain links TRBV7-9 to TRBJ1-2; no firm D call. The germline gives CDR1 SEHNR, CDR2 FQNEAQ (reference sequence). The CDR3 has 14 residues. Trimming removed 2 bases from V and 8 bases from J, with 15 bases in between. CDR3 in DNA: TGTGCCAGCAGCTTACCAACACCGGGAGCGGGCTACACCTTC. It specifies CASSLPTPGAGYTF. The whole variable domain, filled in from reference TRBV7-9 and TRBJ1-2, reads DTGVSQNPRHKITKRGQNVTFRCDPISEHNRLYWYRQTLGQGPEFLTYFQNEAQLEKSRLLSDRFSAERPKGSFSTLEIQRTEQGDSAMYLCASSLPTPGAGYTFGSGTRLTVV.

This rearrangement joins TRBV28 to TRBJ2-7; 8 bases align to TRBD1. The J segment lost 6 bases and the V segment lost 5 bases, leaving 6 bases of the junction unmatched. The CDR3 is 13 amino acids. CDR1 and CDR2 from the germline V gene are MDHEN and SYDVKM. Here the CDR3 reads CASSLGQEVEQYF. CDR3 nucleotide sequence: TGTGCCAGCAGTCTGGGACAGGAGGTCGAGCAGTACTTC.

This clonotype was counted only a few times. This chain links TRBV5-6 with TRBJ1-1, with no clear D. There are 15 residues in the CDR3. Between the trimmed V and J ends, which lost 4 bases and 0 bases, there was a span of 13 bases. Germline-derived CDR1 and CDR2 are SGHDT and YYEEEE. Here the CDR3 DNA reads TGTGCCAGCAGCCGGTGGGGATTAGTGAACACTGAAGCTTTCTTT. Amino acid sequence: CASSRWGLVNTEAFF.

This clonotype was detected a few times. The V and J genes are TRBV20-1 and TRBJ2-1, with 10 bases that match TRBD2. Losses at the gene ends were 3 bases for V and 8 bases for J; bases not matched to a gene: 16. Looked up from germline, CDR1 is DFQATT and CDR2 is SNEGSKA (reference sequence). This CDR3 comprises 17 residues. This chain's CDR3 is CSASVNELLAGVDEQFF. The CDR3 region has the DNA TGCAGTGCTAGCGTTAACGAACTTCTAGCGGGAGTAGATGAGCAGTTCTTC.

This clonotype was observed many times. The rearrangement joins TRBV20-1 to TRBJ2-7; 7 nucleotides match TRBD1. V shed 6 bases and J 2 bases; nucleotides not matched to a gene: 10. There are 14 residues in the CDR3. Germline CDR1 DFQATT, CDR2 SNEGSKA (reference sequence). Here the CDR3 DNA reads TGCAGTGCGCACCCGACAGGGAGAACCTACGAGCAGTACTTC. This codes for CSAHPTGRTYEQYF.

Comments on this clonotype: A single base separates this from a much larger clone, so it may be a read error. The chain carries TRBV9 and TRBJ2-1, with TRBD2 as a possible D gene (5 bases). The germline CDR1 and CDR2 sequences are SGDLS and YYNGEE. Trimming cost V 4 bases and J 13 bases, with 18 bases left between them. CDR3 length equals 13 residues. DNA for the CDR3: TGTGCCAGCAGCCTTAGCGTTGGCGAGACCCAGTTCTTC. It yields the protein CASSLSVGETQFF.

The V call is TRBV7-6, the J call TRBJ1-1; no firm D call. Trimming left V 4 bases short and J 4 bases short, with 16 bases between. Per the germline V gene, CDR1 is SGHVS and CDR2 is FNYEAQ. This CDR3 comprises 15 residues. The CDR3 loop reads CASSYDGELSTEAFF. The CDR3 bases are TGTGCCAGCAGCTATGATGGGGAGCTGAGCACTGAAGCTTTCTTT.